This T cell receptor (beta chain) comes out of a study of T cell repertoires in cytomegalovirus infection. For the study at large: Recently identified HLA-C-restricted CMV epitopes and well-studied HLA-B-restricted CMV epitopes were used by the study. General study points: Cumulated frequencies of public TCR beta families served to identify carriers of CMV plus the relevant HLA.

The table lists this clonotype with a few counts. The antigen is unknown. MiXCR was run by TCRdb on the reads, yielding one entry per CDR3 protein. The sample carries about 52,000 distinct CDR3 sequences, around a fifth recorded once. The material was CD8+ T cells from cultured PBMCs, obtained from culture after CMV antigen stimulation. The origin of this receptor is a human donor in good health (CMV status not recorded). Some clones in this sample may be carry-over from other donors' samples.

CDR3 sequence (DNA): TGTGCCAGCAGTTCGACTAGCGGGGGGGCCCCGCGAGAGACCCAGTACTTC. Translated: CASSSTSGGAPRETQYF. The chain has TRBV12-3 or TRBV12-4 and TRBJ2-5, with 14 bases matching TRBD2. With 4 bases clipped from V and 4 bases from J, the junction kept 8 bases outside the gene matches. The CDR3 has 17 residues.